A selection of T cell receptor beta chains follows, all from one sample in a study of beta chain features in type 1 diabetes. The table came from immunoSEQ multiplex PCR; TCRdb's copy has only in-frame clones and leaves some out. The repertoire holds 900,000 or so clones, with roughly 16% as singletons. The sequenced sample was naive CD4+ T cells from blood. These receptors all come from a woman in her late teens or twenties in good health. Each CDR3 is given with its conserved first and last residue. A D gene is named only where the DNA matches it firmly. Size values are once, few and many counts, or a class for expanded clones, and some rows have none.

D gene	V gene	J gene	clone size	CDR3 protein	CDR3 DNA
-	TRBV7-3	TRBJ2-3	few	CASSINRGLGHQQYF	TGTGCCAGCTCAATTAACCGGGGCCTAGGCCACCAGCAGTATTTT
TRBD1	TRBV10-3	TRBJ2-5	few	CASTGQSQETQYF	TGTGCCTCGACGGGACAGAGCCAAGAGACCCAGTACTTC
-	TRBV7-3	TRBJ1-5	few	CASSLTLGQPQHF	TGTGCCAGCAGCTTAACTTTAGGACAGCCCCAGCATTTT
-	TRBV6-5	TRBJ2-2	few	CASSFLLDSTGELFF	TGTGCCAGCAGTTTCCTCCTTGACTCCACCGGGGAGCTGTTTTTT
-	TRBV14	TRBJ2-3	-	CASSQAGARDTQYF	TGTGCCAGCAGCCAAGCGGGGGCTAGGGATACGCAGTATTTT
-	TRBV9	TRBJ2-1	-	CASSVSANTHNEQFF	TGTGCCAGCAGCGTGTCGGCCAATACCCACAATGAGCAGTTCTTC
-	TRBV5-1	TRBJ1-1	few	CASSLEGLATEAFF	TGCGCCAGCAGCTTGGAGGGTTTAGCCACTGAAGCTTTCTTT
-	TRBV5-1	TRBJ2-7	-	CASSPDSSYEQYF	TGCGCCAGCAGCCCAGACAGTTCCTACGAGCAGTACTTC
-	TRBV29-1	TRBJ2-5	once	CSVEDLTGSKTQYF	TGCAGCGTTGAAGATCTGACAGGTTCTAAGACCCAGTACTTC
-	TRBV6-5	TRBJ1-3	few	CAIRDNSGNTIYF	TGTGCCATCAGAGACAACTCTGGAAACACCATATATTTT
TRBD2	TRBV6-5	TRBJ2-1	-	CASRTSGSRNEQFF	TGTGCCAGCCGAACTAGCGGGAGTAGGAATGAGCAGTTCTTC
TRBD2	TRBV4-2	TRBJ2-7	-	CASSQDLRVAGSHEQYF	TGTGCCAGCAGCCAAGATCTGAGGGTAGCGGGCTCGCACGAGCAGTACTTC
-	TRBV7-2	TRBJ1-3	-	CASSLDRDGNTIYF	TGTGCCAGCAGCTTAGACAGGGATGGAAACACCATATATTTT
-	TRBV29-1	TRBJ1-2	few	CSVRTHPNYGYTF	TGCAGCGTTCGGACTCACCCGAACTATGGCTACACCTTC